This T cell receptor beta chain was sequenced for a study of identical twins. Trimming took 6 bases from V and 6 from J; bases not matched to a gene: 6. The CDR3 covers 14 residues. CDR1 is MNHEY, CDR2 SMNVEV, per germline (reference sequence). MiXCR was run by TCRdb on the 5' RACE reads, yielding one entry per CDR3 protein. The sample lists 600,000 to 800,000 distinct CDR3 sequences; 21% were seen once. These data were likewise used in another study, on T cells expressing NK-cell markers.

The rearrangement links TRBV27 to TRBJ2-1, with 9 nucleotides matching TRBD1. The sequence was collected from a woman aged 18-29 years in good health. The sample comprised PBMCs. The CDR3, as DNA: TGTGCCAGCAGCTCCGGGGACAGGGTCAATGAGCAGTTCTTC. This translates into CASSSGDRVNEQFF.